This T cell receptor (beta chain) stems from a study of T cells after yellow fever vaccination (dated by TCRdb to about 2019). About the study as a whole: Libraries from fractions with low cell numbers were prepared with the SMART-Seq v4 Ultra Low Input RNA kit. Bulk PBMC replicates and cell subsets were isolated from blood drawn at multiple timepoints before and after both primary and secondary immunization. To follow T-cell clones before and after primary and booster YFV17D yellow fever vaccination, bulk TCR alpha and beta repertoires were sequenced over time. Two healthy male donors, one aged 18 to 30 and one aged 30 to 40 years, made up the cohort.

TCR cDNA was made using 5'RACE template switching, a step that added a universal primer site and unique molecular identifiers. cDNA synthesis was primed from both the TCR alpha and TCR beta constant segments. Two PCR steps were used to amplify libraries, with sample barcodes and sequencing adapters being added in the second step. Libraries were sequenced on Illumina HiSeq 2500 (2x100 bp) or NovaSeq (2x150 bp). In the authors' own workflow: Demultiplexing of reads and collapsing into UMI consensus sequences were performed with MIGEC, and V(D)J alignment was carried out with MiXCR. Clonotypes responding to the vaccine were identified with edgeR on replicate PBMC samples, with the criteria of FDR below 0.01 and a log2 fold change above 5 up to day 15. Each bulk clonotype was labeled CD4 or CD8 based on which sequenced repertoire, CD4 or CD8, contained the clonotype at higher abundance. Using fastp at Q25 and MiXCR, TCRdb reprocessed the public reads and kept productive beta chains. Each CDR3 protein gets just one entry, which takes the most common genes and DNA from the rows behind it. These V and J calls are TCRdb output, not the study's own analysis. This sample is represented by 450,000 to 600,000 distinct CDR3 sequences; roughly 14% of them were singletons. The biggest ten clones account for over 12% of the sample.

The CDR3 goes from the cysteine to the phenylalanine over 16 residues. Only the CDR3 DNA is retained, 48 bases long and in frame from the first base. The germline V and J ends show losses of 4 bases and 4 bases respectively, and no gene match explains 8 bases of the junction. Sequences SGDLS (CDR1) and YYNGEE (CDR2) are obtained from the germline V gene. The treatment or condition label corresponds to: live attenuated yellow fever vaccine strain. Two biological replicates of bulk PBMCs were collected at each blood-draw timepoint. PBMCs were isolated from peripheral blood using a standard Ficoll-Paque protocol. TriZol was used to extract RNA from bulk PBMCs, from CD4 and CD8 fractions, and from dextramer-positive and dextramer-negative fractions. The table lists this clonotype with many counts. Its recognized antigen is unknown. No much larger clone is present one base from it, and per-base qualities are unavailable.

What the work shows at the level of the full study, not this receptor alone: A small fraction of clonotypes appeared in both the CD4 and CD8 compartments, likely as a result of convergent recombination. Computational filtering was needed because FACS-sorted repertoires could contain abundant contaminating clonotypes from the bulk population. Only two donors were included in the study, so the extent to which the findings can be generalized is limited. Most clones expanded after primary vaccination were re-detected after the booster (96% of CD4 and around 88% of CD8), suggesting broad memory maintenance. Compared with the primary T-cell response, the secondary T-cell response was weaker but faster, peaking on day 5 rather than day 15.

Here the sequenced sample was PBMCs, taken on the day of the yellow fever booster vaccination. The rearranged chain carries TRBV9 and TRBJ2-1, with TRBD1 matching 10 junction bases. This TCR came from a man aged 30 to 45 who received the YFV17D yellow fever vaccine. The CDR3 here reads CASSHPGGQGYNEQFF. Read as DNA, the sequence is TGTGCCAGCAGCCACCCCGGGGGACAGGGGTACAATGAGCAGTTCTTC. Reference TRBV9 and TRBJ2-1 genes cover what lies past the CDR3, so the full variable domain is DSGVTQTPKHLITATGQRVTLRCSPRSGDLSVYWYQQSLDQGLQFLIQYYNGEERAKGNILERFSAQQFPDLHSELNLSSLELGDSALYFCASSHPGGQGYNEQFFGPGTRLTVL.